These 18 T cell receptor beta chains were all obtained from the same sample, sequenced in a study of blood T cell repertoires in COVID-19. Profiling relied on immunoSEQ multiplex PCR, and the TCRdb table lists in-frame clones only, not all of them. The table lists about 240,000 clones, 75% to 90% of them singletons. The sequencing input was peripheral blood. All receptors come from a woman aged 55-75 years with active or convalescent COVID-19.

The gene calls are TRBV19 and TRBJ2-5, with D perhaps matching TRBD1 (5 bases). V lost 3 bases, J lost 4 bases, and 9 bases lay in between. Germline CDR1 LNHDA, CDR2 SQIVND (reference sequence). CDR3 length equals 13 residues. CDR3 coding DNA: TGTGCCAGTAGTATCCGCAGGGCAGAGACCCAGTACTTC. It codes for CASSIRRAETQYF.

The chain links TRBV18 to TRBJ1-4, with a weak D call TRBD1 (6 bases). The ends were cut back, 2 bases at V and 0 bases at J, with 19 bases in the middle. The CDR3 is made up of 19 amino acids. Germline CDR1 and CDR2: KGHSH and LQKENI. CDR3 coding DNA: TGTGCCAGCTCACCATCCGACCGGACAGATGGCACAACTAATGAAAAACTGTTTTTT. It is translated as CASSPSDRTDGTTNEKLFF.

The chain uses TRBV19 and TRBJ2-7; 9 bases are shared with TRBD2. V shed 3 bases, J shed 4 bases, and the junction held 7 bases outside the gene matches. Per the germline V gene, CDR1 is LNHDA and CDR2 is SQIVND (reference sequence). The CDR3 is made up of 15 amino acids. The CDR3 bases are TGTGCCAGTAGTATGTTAGCGGGGGAGATTTACGAGCAGTACTTC. Translation gives CASSMLAGEIYEQYF.

The chain uses TRBV7-2 and TRBJ2-7, with 11 bases identical to TRBD2. Germline CDR1 SGHTA, CDR2 FQGNSA. J gave up 4 bases and V 5 bases, and 13 bases lay outside the gene matches. The CDR3 totals 17 residues. The DNA of the CDR3 is TGTGCCAGCAGCCTGGGGCTAGCGGGGGGCCCCCCTTACGAGCAGTACTTC. This encodes CASSLGLAGGPPYEQYF.

This rearrangement joins TRBV7-2 to TRBJ1-1; possibly TRBD1 for D (6 bases). V was trimmed by 0 bases and J by 7 bases, leaving 9 bases between them. The CDR3 length is 13 residues. Germline CDR1 SGHTA, CDR2 FQGNSA. CDR3 region: CASSLAGAGEAFF. For the CDR3, the DNA is TGTGCCAGCAGCTTAGCGGGGGCAGGTGAAGCTTTCTTT.

The rearrangement uses TRBV12-5 and TRBJ2-2; D may be TRBD1 (5 bases). The CDR3 extends over 15 amino acids. Germline CDR1 reads LGHNT; CDR2 reads FRNRAP. Trimming pared 6 bases from V and 7 bases from J, leaving 18 bases between. CDR3 loop: CASGAGQVGDGELFF. CDR3 coding DNA: TGTGCTAGTGGGGCTGGGCAAGTAGGGGACGGGGAGCTGTTTTTT.

The genes are TRBV10-3 and TRBJ1-5, with 12 nucleotides matching TRBD1. Trimming at V came to 6 bases and at J to 5 bases, leaving 2 bases not matched to a gene. The CDR3 has 14 amino acids. Germline lookup yields CDR1 ENHRY and CDR2 SYGVKD. The CDR3 DNA follows: TGTGCCATCAGAGGGACAGGGGGCGATCAGCCCCAGCATTTT. Protein: CAIRGTGGDQPQHF.

V gene TRBV2 combines with J gene TRBJ2-1; the match to TRBD2 covers 15 bases. V lost 7 bases, J lost 1 base, and 2 bases stayed unmatched. The CDR3 is 16 residues long. Germline-derived CDR1 and CDR2 are SNHLY and FYNNEI. CDR3 region: CASKGLAGGSYNEQFF. Here the CDR3 DNA reads TGTGCCAGCAAGGGACTAGCGGGGGGTTCCTACAATGAGCAGTTCTTC.

The chain combines TRBV15 with TRBJ1-3; tentatively, D is TRBD1 (6 bases). CDR3 length: 16 amino acids. Germline assignment: CDR1 LNHNV and CDR2 YYDKDF (reference sequence). V lost 3 bases and J 0 bases, leaving 12 bases between the germline ends. The CDR3 reads CATSRDSILSGNTIYF. The CDR3 DNA reads TGTGCCACCAGCAGGGACAGTATCCTCTCTGGAAACACCATATATTTT.

This chain links TRBV4-1 with TRBJ1-1; 8 bases are shared with TRBD1. From germline, CDR1 is MGHRA and CDR2 YSYEKL. The trim removed 3 bases at V and 0 bases at J, leaving 9 bases unmatched. The CDR3 is 17 amino acids. The DNA for the CDR3 is TGCGCCAGCAGCCACCTGGGCAGGGGGCCCCTGAACACTGAAGCTTTCTTT. Protein: CASSHLGRGPLNTEAFF.

This clone was detected once. V gene TRBV5-8 combines with J gene TRBJ2-7; 9 nucleotides match TRBD1. The CDR3 totals 14 residues. V lost 2 bases, J lost 4 bases, and 4 bases stayed unmatched. CDR1 is SGHTS and CDR2 is YDEGEE in the germline V gene. The CDR3 DNA reads as TGTGCCAGCAGCTTAGCCGGGACAGGGTACGAGCAGTACTTC. It codes for CASSLAGTGYEQYF. The full variable domain, in which reference TRBV5-8 and TRBJ2-7 provide the parts outside the CDR3, is EAGVTQSPTHLIKTRGQQATLRCSPISGHTSVYWYQQALGLGLQFLLWYDEGEERNRGNFPPRFSGRQFPNYSSELNVNALELEDSALYLCASSLAGTGYEQYFGPGTRLTVT.

The chain links TRBV6-2 or TRBV6-3 to TRBJ2-3; 15 bases map to TRBD2. The J segment lost 8 bases and the V segment lost 4 bases, leaving 13 bases of the junction unmatched. The germline CDR1 and CDR2 sequences are MNHEY and SVGEGT. The CDR3 has 18 amino acids. CDR3 nucleotide sequence: TGTGCCAGCAGTTCCCCTCCGGGACTAGCGGGGGGACGAGGTACGCAGTATTTT. Its translation: CASSSPPGLAGGRGTQYF.

This clone was counted once. The CDR3 is CASSPLEDTQYF. For the CDR3, the DNA is TGTGCCAGCTCACCACTAGAAGATACGCAGTATTTT. This chain uses TRBV18 with TRBJ2-3, with D unresolved. Trimming stripped 1 base from V and 5 bases from J, with 4 bases between. This CDR3 contains 12 residues. Per germline, CDR1 KGHSH and CDR2 LQKENI.

V is TRBV9 and J is TRBJ1-6; tentative D call: TRBD1 (6 bases). The CDR3 runs to 14 residues. Trimming removed 7 bases from V and 7 bases from J, with 15 bases in between. The germline CDR1 and CDR2 sequences are SGDLS and YYNGEE. The CDR3 coding sequence is TGTGCCAGCGCCGTCAGGGGTTCCAATTCACCCCTCCACTTT. Translating it yields CASAVRGSNSPLHF.

The chain carries TRBV28 and TRBJ2-7; 9 positions match TRBD1. V trimming: 5 bases; J trimming: 3 bases; junction bases outside the gene matches: 8. CDR1 is MDHEN, CDR2 SYDVKM, per germline. The CDR3 runs to 15 residues. The CDR3 protein is CASSRPGQGRYEQYF. The CDR3 region has the DNA TGTGCCAGCAGTCGTCCGGGACAGGGCCGCTACGAGCAGTACTTC. Using reference TRBV28 and TRBJ2-7 for the parts outside the CDR3, the full variable domain is DVKVTQSSRYLVKRTGEKVFLECVQDMDHENMFWYRQDPGLGLRLIYFSYDVKMKEKGDIPEGYSVSREKKERFSLILESASTNQTSMYLCASSRPGQGRYEQYFGPGTRLTVT.

The V and J genes are TRBV5-6 and TRBJ2-4, with D perhaps TRBD1 (6 bases). V was clipped by 4 bases and J by 0 bases, with 14 bases between them. CDR1 is SGHDT and CDR2 is YYEEEE in the germline V gene. The CDR3 covers 16 residues. Here the CDR3 reads CASSQDSLLAKNIQYF. The CDR3 coding sequence is TGTGCCAGCAGCCAGGACAGCCTTCTAGCCAAAAACATTCAGTACTTC. The full variable domain, its missing parts supplied by reference TRBV5-6 and TRBJ2-4, is DAGVTQSPTHLIKTRGQQVTLRCSPKSGHDTVSWYQQALGQGPQFIFQYYEEEERQRGNFPDRFSGHQFPNYSSELNVNALLLGDSALYLCASSQDSLLAKNIQYFGAGTRLSVL.

This clone was seen ten or more times. The rearrangement joins TRBV7-9 to TRBJ2-3; TRBD2 aligns across 9 bases. The J segment lost 0 bases and the V segment lost 5 bases, leaving 12 bases of the junction unmatched. The CDR3 is 18 amino acids. The germline CDR1 and CDR2 sequences are SEHNR and FQNEAQ (reference sequence). The CDR3 sequence: CASSRLAELSTSTDTQYF. The CDR3 bases are TGTGCCAGCAGCAGACTAGCGGAGCTCTCTACTAGCACAGATACGCAGTATTTT.

The V call is TRBV6-5, the J call TRBJ2-2; D possibly corresponds to TRBD2 (6 bases). Germline CDR1 MNHEY, CDR2 SVGAGI. The CDR3 covers 15 residues. Trimming took off 7 bases at V and 9 bases at J, with 21 bases between the two ends. In DNA form, the CDR3 reads TGTGCCAGCAAGGGTGGCAACTCCCGGGGGAGGGAGCTGTTTTTT. It encodes CASKGGNSRGRELFF.